This note documents a single T cell receptor (beta chain) sequence. The antigen is not known. The sample comes from a study of T cell responses to AZD1222 COVID-19 vaccine. Study-wide results and caveats: Spike-specific TCRs gained breadth and depth after people received two AZD1222 doses. Only a handful of AZD1222 recipients tested seropositive at baseline.

The repertoire was sequenced with immunoSEQ multiplex PCR; TCRdb's copy has only in-frame clones and lacks some. The sample lists about 49,000 clones, more than 65% occurring once. V was cut by 4 bases and J by 7 bases, with 11 bases left in between. The germline CDR1 and CDR2 sequences are MDHEN and SYDVKM. CDR3 length: 13 amino acids. Source: peripheral blood, taken on day 0 of MenACWY control vaccination. The V call is TRBV28, the J call TRBJ1-5, with D unresolved. The TCR was taken from an adult in good health. The CDR3 here is CASSWAGNQPQHF. The CDR3, as DNA: TGTGCCAGCAGTTGGGCGGGAAACCAGCCCCAGCATTTT.